This T cell receptor beta chain was sequenced in a study of T-cell reconstitution after alpha-beta-depleted transplantation in children. Study-level points and caveats: Where some patients showed high TCRbeta diversity at day 60, it came from recipient T cells and thymic progenitors that had survived. Expanded graft clones numbering several hundred reportedly gave rise to alpha-beta T cells about two months after transplant.

Germline CDR1 reads MGHDK; CDR2 reads SYGVNS. This CDR3 is built from 19 residues. The V gene lost 3 bases and the J gene lost 1 base, with 23 bases spanning the gap. The TCRbeta library was prepared with unique molecular identifiers. A single record per CDR3 protein comes from TCRdb applying MiXCR to the PCR reads. The repertoire holds approximately 350,000 distinct CDR3 sequences, with 16% as singletons. At least ten counts were recorded for this clonotype. Its antigen is as yet unknown. This receptor was identified in a male patient between 2 and 10 years old who had a stem cell transplant for acute lymphoblastic leukemia, so the T cells may come from the graft donor. The V call is TRBV25-1, the J call TRBJ2-3; D is undetermined. Here the sequenced sample was PBMCs, mostly from graft donor cells, taken 360 days after TCRalphabeta/CD19-depleted stem cell transplant. DNA for the CDR3: TGTGCCAGCAGTGACCCCCCTATTTCGGAGAGTCCAGGCACAGATACGCAGTATTTT. Its translation: CASSDPPISESPGTDTQYF.